This T cell receptor beta chain was obtained from a study of blood T cell repertoires in COVID-19. Study context: From T cells, B-cell-depleted T cells, or PBMCs came the material, which was cDNA or gDNA.

With V trimmed by 4 bases and J by 3 bases, 5 bases remained unmatched. The germline CDR1 and CDR2 sequences are SGHRS and YFSETQ. The CDR3 is 14 residues long. The table came from immunoSEQ multiplex PCR; TCRdb's copy has only in-frame clones and leaves some out. Found here are about 150,000 clones, 88% of them singletons; the top ten hold roughly 2%. This clonotype was sampled from a man aged 50 to 59 who had recovered from COVID-19. The V call is TRBV5-1, the J call TRBJ1-2; 8 bases fit TRBD1. Sequencing was carried out using peripheral blood. CDR3 sequence (DNA): TGCGCCAGCAGCACCGGACAGGGCCACTATGGCTACACCTTC. It is translated as CASSTGQGHYGYTF.